The 9 T cell receptor beta chains below all came from one sample that was sequenced in a study of blood T cell repertoires in COVID-19. Profiled with immunoSEQ multiplex PCR; TCRdb holds only in-frame clones, not every one. The sample comprises 390,000 or so clones, about 86% of which are singletons, and about a tenth rests with the top ten. The sequenced material came from PBMCs or T cells enriched from blood (not recorded which). All receptors come from a woman aged 45-65 years who had recovered from COVID-19.

The CDR3 loop reads CASSYVTRGVGQPQHF. Written as DNA, the CDR3 is TGTGCCAGCAGTTACGTAACCAGGGGGGTCGGTCAGCCCCAGCATTTT. The chain uses TRBV6-5 and TRBJ1-5; the match to TRBD1 covers 7 bases. With 2 bases clipped from V and 6 bases from J, the junction kept 10 bases outside the gene matches. This CDR3 has 16 amino acids. CDR1 MNHEY and CDR2 SVGAGI come from the germline V gene.

The V and J genes are TRBV5-8 and TRBJ1-1; D gene ambiguous. Between the trimmed V and J ends, which lost 0 bases and 4 bases, there was a span of 4 bases. The CDR3 is made up of 12 amino acids. The germline V gene encodes CDR1 SGHTS and CDR2 YDEGEE. The CDR3 region has the DNA TGTGCCAGCAGCTTGGTCGTCACTGAAGCTTTCTTT. Translating gives CASSLVVTEAFF.

This clone was seen only a few times. The chain couples TRBV7-2 to TRBJ1-3, with D possibly TRBD1 on 6 matching bases. This CDR3 has 15 residues. Trimming cost V 1 base and J 5 bases, with 12 bases left between them. The V gene's germline CDR1 is SGHTA and CDR2 FQGNSA. CDR3: CASSLGIQGRNTIYF. The CDR3 nucleotides are TGTGCCAGCAGCTTAGGGATACAGGGAAGAAACACCATATATTTT.

The CDR3 DNA is TGTGCCAGCAGTCCCCAGGGACTAGCGGATTACAATGAGCAGTTCTTC. This translates into CASSPQGLADYNEQFF. V usage is TRBV27 and J usage is TRBJ2-1; 11 positions match TRBD2. Per germline, CDR1 MNHEY and CDR2 SMNVEV (reference sequence). The ends lost 5 bases at V and 4 bases at J; junction bases unmatched: 7. CDR3 size: 16 residues.

The chain uses TRBV7-6 and TRBJ2-2; 12 positions agree with TRBD2. V lost 5 bases, J lost 2 bases, and 12 bases stayed unmatched. Germline CDR1 SGHVS, CDR2 FNYEAQ. The CDR3 has 19 amino acids. The CDR3 spells CASSRLASGGAINTGELFF. Written as DNA, the CDR3 is TGTGCCAGCAGCCGTTTGGCTAGCGGGGGGGCCATTAACACCGGGGAGCTGTTTTTT. Drawing the rest from reference TRBV7-6 and TRBJ2-2, the complete variable domain is GAGVSQSPRYKVTKRGQDVALRCDPISGHVSLYWYRQALGQGPEFLTYFNYEAQQDKSGLPNDRFSAERPEGSISTLTIQRTEQRDSAMYRCASSRLASGGAINTGELFFGEGSRLTVL.

The rearrangement joins TRBV28 to TRBJ1-4, with D hard to call. V lost 4 bases and J lost 5, with 14 bases in between. CDR1 and CDR2 (germline): MDHEN, SYDVKM. This CDR3 has 15 amino acids. For the CDR3, the DNA is TGTGCCAGCAGTTACGCCGGGTCGGCGAATGAAAAACTGTTTTTT. Its translation: CASSYAGSANEKLFF.

This chain uses TRBV18 with TRBJ1-2; weak D call: TRBD1 (6 bases). The CDR3 sequence is 15 residues long. V was shortened by 3 bases and J by 3 bases, with 14 bases between the two germline ends. Per the germline V gene, CDR1 is KGHSH and CDR2 is LQKENI. CDR3 DNA: TGTGCCAGCTCACCTATTACAGGGTGGGACTATGGCTACACCTTC. This codes for CASSPITGWDYGYTF.

V usage is TRBV7-9 and J usage is TRBJ1-4; D possibly corresponds to TRBD1 (5 bases). CDR3 length equals 13 residues. Trimming left V 5 bases short and J 3 bases short, with 7 bases between. Germline lookup yields CDR1 SEHNR and CDR2 FQNEAQ (reference sequence). The CDR3 bases are TGTGCCAGCAGCGGGGCACCTAATGAAAAACTGTTTTTT. This codes for CASSGAPNEKLFF.

The chain is built from TRBV19 and TRBJ2-1, with D possibly being TRBD2 (6 bases). Germline V gene data show CDR1 as LNHDA and CDR2 as SQIVND (reference sequence). The CDR3 totals 14 residues. Between the trimmed V and J ends, which lost 4 bases and 6 bases, there was a span of 13 bases. CDR3 nucleotide sequence: TGTGCCAGTAGTACTCTGGGACTCGCCAATGAGCAGTTCTTC. Residues: CASSTLGLANEQFF. The full variable domain, in which reference TRBV19 and TRBJ2-1 provide the parts outside the CDR3, is DGGITQSPKYLFRKEGQNVTLSCEQNLNHDAMYWYRQDPGQGLRLIYYSQIVNDFQKGDIAEGYSVSREKKESFPLTVTSAQKNPTAFYLCASSTLGLANEQFFGPGTRLTVL.